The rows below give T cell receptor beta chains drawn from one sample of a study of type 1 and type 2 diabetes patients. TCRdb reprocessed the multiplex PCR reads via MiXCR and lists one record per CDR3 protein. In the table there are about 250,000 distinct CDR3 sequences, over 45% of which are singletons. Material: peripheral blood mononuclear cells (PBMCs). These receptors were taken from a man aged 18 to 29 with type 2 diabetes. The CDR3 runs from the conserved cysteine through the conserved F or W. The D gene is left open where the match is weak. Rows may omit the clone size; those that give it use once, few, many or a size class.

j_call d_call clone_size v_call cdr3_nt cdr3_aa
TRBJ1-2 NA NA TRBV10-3 TGTGCCATCAGTGATGGGGGAGGGGCGAACTATGGCTACACCTTC CAISDGGGANYGYTF
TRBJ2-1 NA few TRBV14 TGTGCCAGCAGCCAAGTCTACAGGGTCCCTCTCAATGAGCAGTTCTTC CASSQVYRVPLNEQFF
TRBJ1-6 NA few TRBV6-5 TGTGCCAGCAGTTACGACAGAAGTTATAATTCACCCCTCCACTTT CASSYDRSYNSPLHF
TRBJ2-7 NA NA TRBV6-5 TGTGCCAGCAGCGGTACAGTTGCCCCGGGCGAGCAGTACTTC CASSGTVAPGEQYF
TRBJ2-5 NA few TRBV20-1 TGCAGTGCACAAAGCGGAGGGCGCGAGACCCAGTACTTC CSAQSGGRETQYF
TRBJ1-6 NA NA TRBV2 TGTGCCAGCAGTGATCTCGGGAGGGGCCCGAATTCACCCCTCCACTTT CASSDLGRGPNSPLHF
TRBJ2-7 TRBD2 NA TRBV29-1 TGCAGTGCTAGAGTGCCGCTAGCGGGGATGTACGAGCAGTACTTC CSARVPLAGMYEQYF
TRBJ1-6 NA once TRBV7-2 TGTGCCAGCAGCCCCCAGTCGAACGGATCACCCCTCCACTTT CASSPQSNGSPLHF
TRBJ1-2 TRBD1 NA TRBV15 TGTGCCACCAGCAGAGGGACAGGGGACGGCTACACCTTC CATSRGTGDGYTF
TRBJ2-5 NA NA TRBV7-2 TGTGCCAACAGCTTTGGGCGGAAACAAGAGACCCAGTACTTC CANSFGRKQETQYF
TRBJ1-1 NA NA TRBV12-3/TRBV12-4 TGTGCCAGCAGCCCCCACGGGGGCTTTAACACTGAAGCTTTCTTT CASSPHGGFNTEAFF
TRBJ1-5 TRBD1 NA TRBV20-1 TGCAGTGCCCCCCGGACAGGGGACAATCAGCCCCAGCATTTT CSAPRTGDNQPQHF
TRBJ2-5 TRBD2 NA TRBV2 TGTGCCAGCAGTAGCGGGGGCCCCGGGGACCAAGAGACCCAGTACTTC CASSSGGPGDQETQYF
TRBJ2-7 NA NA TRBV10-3 TGTGCCACCAGCAGAGTGGACGGCTACGAGCAGTACTTC CATSRVDGYEQYF
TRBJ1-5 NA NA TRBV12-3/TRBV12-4 TGTGCCAGCAGTTTATATACGGATAGCAATCAGCCCCAGCATTTT CASSLYTDSNQPQHF
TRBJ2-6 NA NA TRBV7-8 TGTGCCAGCAGCTCATCCTCTTTCTCTGGGGCCAACGTCCTGACTTTC CASSSSSFSGANVLTF
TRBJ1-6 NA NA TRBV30 TGTGCCTGGGAACAGACAGGCTCACCCCTCCACTTT CAWEQTGSPLHF
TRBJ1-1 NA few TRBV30 TGTGCCTGGACCACCGGGAACACTGAAGCTTTCTTT CAWTTGNTEAFF
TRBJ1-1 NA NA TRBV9 TGTGCCAGCAGCGTCAGTGGGGGTGAAGCTTTCTTT CASSVSGGEAFF
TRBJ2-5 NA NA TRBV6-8 TGTGCCAGCCCCTCACGTCACAGGGAAGAGACCCAGTACTTC CASPSRHREETQYF
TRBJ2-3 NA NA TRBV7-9 TGTGCCAGCGGTTTAAGTCAGGGTTGGACGGATACGCAGTATTTT CASGLSQGWTDTQYF
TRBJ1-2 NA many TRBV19 TGTGCCAGTAGTATAGGGAACAGGCTGGGCGATGGCTACACCTTC CASSIGNRLGDGYTF
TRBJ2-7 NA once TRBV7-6 TGTGCCAGCAGCTTGTTTTCCACCAGGGAGGCCCCCGCGGAGCAGTACTTC CASSLFSTREAPAEQYF
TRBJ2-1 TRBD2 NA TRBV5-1 TGCGCCAGCAGCTTGGTAGCGGGAGTGGTCGATGAGCAGTTCTTC CASSLVAGVVDEQFF
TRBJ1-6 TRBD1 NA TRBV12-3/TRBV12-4 TGTGCCAGCAGTTTTACGACAGGGGGATCACCCCTCCACTTT CASSFTTGGSPLHF
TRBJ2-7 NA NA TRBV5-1 TGCGCCAGCAGCTTTGGAGGGGCAGGCAGCTCCTACGAGCAGTACTTC CASSFGGAGSSYEQYF
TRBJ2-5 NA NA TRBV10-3 TGTGCCATCAGCCTGACCTCTCAAGAGACCCAGTACTTC CAISLTSQETQYF
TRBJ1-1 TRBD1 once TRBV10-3 TGTGCCATCTCCCTGGGACAGGGGGTAAACACTGAAGCTTTCTTT CAISLGQGVNTEAFF
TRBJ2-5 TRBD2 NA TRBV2 TGTGCCAGCAGTGAAACAAGACTAGCGGGGAGCCAAGAGACCCAGTACTTC CASSETRLAGSQETQYF
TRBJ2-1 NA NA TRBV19 TGTGCCAGTAGTAGGGGGCATCCATACAATGAGCAGTTCTTC CASSRGHPYNEQFF
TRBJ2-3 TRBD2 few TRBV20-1 TGCAGTGCTAGCCTAGCGGGGACTAGCACAGATACGCAGTATTTT CSASLAGTSTDTQYF
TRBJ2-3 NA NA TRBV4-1 TGCGCCAGCAGCCAAGAGTGGGGCTCCAGGGATACGCAGTATTTT CASSQEWGSRDTQYF
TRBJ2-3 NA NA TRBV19 TGTGCCAGTAGACTAAAAGTCTACGAGACAGATACGCAGTATTTT CASRLKVYETDTQYF
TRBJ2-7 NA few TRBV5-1 TGCGCCAGCAGCCCGGGACTTAGCGGTGCTAGCTCCTACGAGCAGTACTTC CASSPGLSGASSYEQYF
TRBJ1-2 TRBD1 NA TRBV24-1 TGTGCCACCAGTGAGGCAGGGGGGAATAACTATGGCTACACCTTC CATSEAGGNNYGYTF
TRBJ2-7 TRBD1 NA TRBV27 TGTGCCAGCAGTCTGGGACAGGCGCCTACCTACGAGCAGTACTTC CASSLGQAPTYEQYF
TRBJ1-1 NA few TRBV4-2 TGTGCCAGCAGCCAACCCTACACTGAAGCTTTCTTT CASSQPYTEAFF
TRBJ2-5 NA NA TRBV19 TGTGCCAGTAGTATAGTGCCACGGGAGACCCAGTACTTC CASSIVPRETQYF
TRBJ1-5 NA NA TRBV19 TGTGCCAGTAGTAGCCCGACGGATCAGCCCCAGCATTTT CASSSPTDQPQHF
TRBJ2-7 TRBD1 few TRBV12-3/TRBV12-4 TGTGCCAGCAGTTCGACAGGGACATCCTGGGCCTACGAGCAGTACTTC CASSSTGTSWAYEQYF
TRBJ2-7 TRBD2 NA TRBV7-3 TGTGCCAGCAGCTCAACCCGGGGACTAGCGGGAGTAAACGAGCAGTACTTC CASSSTRGLAGVNEQYF
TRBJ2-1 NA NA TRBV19 TGTGCCAGTAGTATGAGGGTGGATTATGAGCAGTTCTTC CASSMRVDYEQFF
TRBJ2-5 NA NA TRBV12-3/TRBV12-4 TGTGCCAGCAGTCCTCGGCAGGGGCAAGAGACCCAGTACTTC CASSPRQGQETQYF
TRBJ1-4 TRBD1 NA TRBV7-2 TGTGCCAGCAGCCTCCGACAGGGATGGGATGAAAGACTGTTTTTT CASSLRQGWDERLFF
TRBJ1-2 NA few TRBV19 TGTGCCAGTAGGAACTCCTTCTTTTACACCTTC CASRNSFFYTF
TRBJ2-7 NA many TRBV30 TGTGCCTACCAAGGGTCAGGGGAGACGGGGGAGCAGTACTTC CAYQGSGETGEQYF
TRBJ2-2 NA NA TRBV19 TGTGCCAGTAGTATATTAAGTCTCACCGGGGAGCTGTTTTTT CASSILSLTGELFF
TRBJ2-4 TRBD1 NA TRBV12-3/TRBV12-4 TGTGCCAGCAGTCTAGGGGGCTTAGCCAAAAACATTCAGTACTTC CASSLGGLAKNIQYF
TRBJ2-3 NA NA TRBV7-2 TGTGCCAGCAGCCCGGGTTACGCAGATACGCAGTATTTT CASSPGYADTQYF
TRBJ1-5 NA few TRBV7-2 TGTGCCAGCAGCCTATCTCCTCTTGGGACGATTCTATTT CASSLSPLGTILF
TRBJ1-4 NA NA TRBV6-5 TGTGCCAGCAGTCCGAGGGTTCTTGAAAAACTGTTTTTT CASSPRVLEKLFF
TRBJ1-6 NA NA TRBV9 TGTGCCAGCAGTCGAGGACAGTCCTCCTATAATTCACCCCTCCACTTT CASSRGQSSYNSPLHF
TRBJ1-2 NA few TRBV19 TGTGCCAGCCACCCCGGGACGGCAGAAAACTATGGCTACACCTTC CASHPGTAENYGYTF